This passage covers 31 T cell receptor beta chains from one sample sequenced in a study of CD8 T cells in Susac syndrome. A quantity of roughly 0.5 to 1 ug RNA underwent reverse transcription using random hexamers. TCRdb re-derived calls from the immunoSEQ multiplex PCR reads in MiXCR, one entry per CDR3 protein. The repertoire has roughly 330,000 distinct CDR3 sequences, about 91% of them found once; the top ten carry 0.065%. Sequencing input: CD4+ T cells from PBMCs. Receptor source: a human donor with multiple sclerosis.

The chain employs TRBV29-1 and TRBJ2-3, with 8 positions matching TRBD2. Trimming removed 2 bases from V and 0 bases from J; junction bases left unmatched: 4. This CDR3 region has 15 residues. Germline CDR1 reads SQVTM; CDR2 reads ANQGSEA. CDR3: CSVEPASGSTDTQYF. The CDR3 coding sequence is TGCAGCGTTGAACCAGCTAGCGGGAGCACAGATACGCAGTATTTT.

This chain uses TRBV9 with TRBJ2-5, with a weak D call TRBD2 (5 bases). V lost 0 bases, J lost 4 bases, and 7 bases lay in between. The CDR3 totals 13 residues. Germline CDR1 reads SGDLS; CDR2 reads YYNGEE. As DNA, the CDR3 is TGTGCCAGCAGCGTAGCGGGGAGAGAGACCCAGTACTTC. It encodes CASSVAGRETQYF.

The chain couples TRBV6-1 to TRBJ2-7; 7 bases are shared with TRBD2. CDR1 and CDR2 (germline): MNHNS, SASEGT. The CDR3 length is 13 residues. V dropped 6 bases and J dropped 2; count of bases not matched to a gene: 4. The DNA for the CDR3 is TGTGCCAGCAGAGCGGGATACACCTACGAGCAGTACTTC. Amino acid sequence: CASRAGYTYEQYF.

V gene TRBV29-1 combines with J gene TRBJ1-1; perhaps TRBD1 as D (6 bases). Trimming pared 4 bases from V and 1 base from J, leaving 10 bases between. This CDR3 is built from 13 residues. Germline values: CDR1 SQVTM, CDR2 ANQGSEA. In nucleotides, the CDR3 is TGCAGCGTTGGCGGACAGCAGAACACTGAAGCTTTCTTT. It yields the protein CSVGGQQNTEAFF.

This clonotype appeared a single time. V is TRBV10-3 and J is TRBJ2-6; D unclear. This CDR3 comprises 15 residues. Trimming removed 0 bases at V and 0 bases at J, with 3 bases between. Germline lookup yields CDR1 ENHRY and CDR2 SYGVKD. As DNA, the CDR3 is TGTGCCATCAGTGAGTCTAGCTCTGGGGCCAACGTCCTGACTTTC. Its translation is CAISESSSGANVLTF.

For the CDR3, the DNA is TGCAGTGAGGAGTGGACAGGGCTCCCTGGAAACACCATATATTTT. Protein: CSEEWTGLPGNTIYF. The rearrangement links TRBV20-1 to TRBJ1-3, with 8 bases matching TRBD1. Germline V gene data show CDR1 as DFQATT and CDR2 as SNEGSKA (reference sequence). The CDR3 is 15 amino acids. The J segment lost 2 bases and the V segment lost 7 bases, leaving 10 bases of the junction unmatched.

The chain employs TRBV2 and TRBJ2-7; possible D gene TRBD2, 5 bases. The CDR3 consists of 16 residues. The germline gives CDR1 SNHLY, CDR2 FYNNEI. V shed 0 bases and J shed 5 bases, with 17 bases lying between them. The chain's CDR3 is CASSEALTKPFDEQYF. For the CDR3, the DNA is TGTGCCAGCAGTGAAGCCCTGACTAAACCCTTTGACGAGCAGTACTTC.

The chain has TRBV20-1 and TRBJ2-1; 9 bases match TRBD1. The CDR3 spans 14 residues. Germline trimming cut 6 bases from V and 2 bases from J; bases unmatched to any gene: 5. Germline V gene data show CDR1 as DFQATT and CDR2 as SNEGSKA (reference sequence). The chain's CDR3 is CSARTGAAYNEQFF. The CDR3 bases are TGCAGTGCCCGGACAGGGGCGGCCTACAATGAGCAGTTCTTC.

V and J are TRBV7-9 and TRBJ1-1, with TRBD1 as a possible D gene (5 bases). CDR3 length equals 14 residues. Trimming removed 1 base from V and 5 bases from J, with 11 bases in between. Germline loops: CDR1 SEHNR, CDR2 FQNEAQ (reference sequence). Written as DNA, the CDR3 is TGTGCCAGCAGCTTAGAGGCAGGGAAAACTGAAGCTTTCTTT. Translated, it gives CASSLEAGKTEAFF.

The V call is TRBV6-1, the J call TRBJ2-5, with D possibly TRBD1 on 5 matching bases. Germline V lookup: CDR1 MNHNS, CDR2 SASEGT. The germline V and J ends were trimmed by 2 bases and 2 bases, with 9 bases remaining between them. The length of the CDR3 is 14 residues. The CDR3 region is CASSEWNRQETQYF. The DNA for the CDR3 is TGTGCCAGCAGTGAATGGAACAGGCAAGAGACCCAGTACTTC.

V is TRBV5-1 and J is TRBJ2-3; D is perhaps TRBD2 (7 bases). Germline lookup yields CDR1 SGHRS and CDR2 YFSETQ. V lost 9 bases to trimming and J lost 6 bases, with 29 bases between them. This CDR3 spans 17 amino acids. CDR3 bases: TGCGCCACCCAAAGGGGGGGCGTCCCGGCTAGCGACGATACGCAGTATTTT. Translating gives CATQRGGVPASDDTQYF.

This chain joins TRBV24-1 and TRBJ2-6; 7 nucleotides agree with TRBD1. Trimming removed 2 bases from V and 1 base from J; junction bases left unmatched: 10. Germline CDR1 KGHDR, CDR2 SFDVKD. This CDR3 region has 19 residues. DNA for the CDR3: TGTGCCACCAGTGATTCCCACAGGGGTGAAAGATCTGGGGCCAACGTCCTGACTTTC. Translated, it gives CATSDSHRGERSGANVLTF.

This chain uses TRBV2 with TRBJ2-3, with TRBD2 as a possible D gene (6 bases). Germline V CDR1 and CDR2: SNHLY, FYNNEI. Trimming removed 6 bases from V and 3 bases from J, with 16 bases in between. The CDR3 has 15 residues. CDR3 loop: CASSPQAGLTDTQYF. The CDR3 DNA is TGTGCCAGCAGCCCCCAAGCGGGTTTGACAGATACGCAGTATTTT.

J is TRBJ2-1 and V is TRBV19, with 12 bases that match TRBD2. The ends lost 5 bases at V and 3 bases at J; junction bases unmatched: 8. Germline V CDR1 and CDR2: LNHDA, SQIVND (reference sequence). The CDR3 is made up of 17 amino acids. CDR3 sequence: CASSLGASGRGYNEQFF. The DNA of the CDR3 is TGTGCCAGTAGTTTAGGGGCTAGCGGGAGGGGCTACAATGAGCAGTTCTTC.

The rearrangement joins TRBV2 to TRBJ2-1, with 13 bases aligning to TRBD2. CDR3 length: 14 residues. The germline V gene encodes CDR1 SNHLY and CDR2 FYNNEI. After removal of 7 bases from V and 8 bases from J, the junction contained 5 bases not matched to a gene. DNA of the CDR3: TGTGCCAGCACACTAGCGGGGGGGCCCTATGAGCAGTTCTTC. Encoded protein: CASTLAGGPYEQFF.

The rearrangement links TRBV4-1 to TRBJ2-1; 7 positions match TRBD2. The V gene's germline CDR1 is MGHRA and CDR2 YSYEKL. Trimming removed 1 base from V and 4 bases from J; junction bases left unmatched: 4. This CDR3 region has 15 residues. The CDR3 region is CASSQGGGRYNEQFF. The CDR3 DNA is TGCGCCAGCAGCCAAGGGGGGGGTCGGTACAATGAGCAGTTCTTC.

This chain joins TRBV3-1 and TRBJ2-1; D is perhaps TRBD1 (5 bases). This CDR3 region has 16 residues. The V gene lost 4 bases and the J gene lost 2 bases, with 15 bases spanning the gap. Germline CDR1 is LGHDT and CDR2 is YNNKEL (reference sequence). CDR3 nucleotide sequence: TGTGCCAGCAGCCTCCGACAGTCCCATACCTACAATGAGCAGTTCTTC. Protein sequence: CASSLRQSHTYNEQFF.

The chain has TRBV7-2 and TRBJ2-4, with a weak D call TRBD2 (5 bases). This CDR3 has 17 residues. Trimming removed 1 base at V and 4 bases at J, with 17 bases between. Germline V CDR1 and CDR2: SGHTA, FQGNSA. CDR3 amino acids: CASSLVLASNLKNIQYF. The CDR3 coding sequence is TGTGCCAGCAGCTTAGTGCTAGCCAGTAATTTGAAAAACATTCAGTACTTC.

The V and J genes are TRBV6-5 and TRBJ2-5; D is uncertain. The CDR3 is 15 amino acids. Germline CDR1 and CDR2: MNHEY and SVGAGI. V was pared by 4 bases and J by 4 bases, with 16 bases between. The CDR3, as DNA: TGTGCCAGCAGTTCACCTACGGCTAGTGGAGAGACCCAGTACTTC. Protein: CASSSPTASGETQYF.

This chain uses TRBV7-2 with TRBJ2-7; TRBD2 matches 10 bases. CDR1 SGHTA and CDR2 FQGNSA come from the germline V gene. The V and J ends lost 5 bases and 0 bases, in that order; junction bases with no gene match: 4. The CDR3 consists of 15 residues. The CDR3 loop is CASSGASGSSYEQYF. In nucleotides, the CDR3 is TGTGCCAGCAGCGGCGCTAGCGGGAGCTCCTACGAGCAGTACTTC.

The chain uses TRBV2 and TRBJ2-4; D is possibly TRBD1 (6 bases). The V gene's germline CDR1 is SNHLY and CDR2 FYNNEI. Deletions cut 5 bases from V and 5 bases from J, with 16 bases between. The length of the CDR3 is 15 residues. CDR3 sequence (DNA): TGTGCCAGCAGTATCAGGGGTTCGGAGGAAAACATTCAGTACTTC. This codes for CASSIRGSEENIQYF.

This clonotype was seen more than once but under ten times. This sequence joins TRBV7-2 and TRBJ1-1; D is unclear. The germline CDR1 and CDR2 sequences are SGHTA and FQGNSA. The ends were cut back, 0 bases at V and 5 bases at J, with 7 bases in the middle. The CDR3 runs 13 residues. The CDR3 DNA reads as TGTGCCAGCAGCTTAGCCCCCGTGACTGAAGCTTTCTTT. As protein: CASSLAPVTEAFF.

The chain joins TRBV20-1 to TRBJ2-1; TRBD2 matches 11 bases. Germline CDR1 is DFQATT and CDR2 is SNEGSKA (reference sequence). The junction had 12 bases not matched to a gene; V was cut back by 6 bases and J by 8 bases. This CDR3 contains 15 residues. The CDR3 protein is CSAHNLAGGDDEQFF. CDR3 in DNA: TGCAGTGCCCATAATCTAGCGGGGGGAGATGATGAGCAGTTCTTC.

The chain has TRBV2 and TRBJ2-7; no definite D call. CDR3 length equals 13 residues. Between the trimmed V and J ends, which lost 4 bases and 5 bases, there was a span of 12 bases. Germline values: CDR1 SNHLY, CDR2 FYNNEI. The CDR3 coding sequence is TGTGCCAGCAGTGTATTCGAGTGGGACGAGCAGTACTTC. It yields the protein CASSVFEWDEQYF.

The chain is built from TRBV30 and TRBJ1-2; a possible D gene is TRBD1 (6 bases). V was trimmed by 3 bases and J by 4 bases, leaving 12 bases between them. Per the germline V gene, CDR1 is GTSNPN and CDR2 is SVGIG (reference sequence). This CDR3 region has 13 residues. CDR3 in DNA: TGTGCCTGGAGGCTACAGGGTCCCTATGGCTACACCTTC. Translation gives CAWRLQGPYGYTF.

The rearrangement links TRBV19 to TRBJ2-2, with 10 positions matching TRBD1. The CDR3 spans 15 residues. Germline trimming cut 7 bases from V and 2 bases from J; bases unmatched to any gene: 4. Germline V gene data show CDR1 as LNHDA and CDR2 as SQIVND (reference sequence). The DNA for the CDR3 is TGTGCCAGTACGCGACAGGGGGCAAACACCGGGGAGCTGTTTTTT. Translated: CASTRQGANTGELFF.

V is TRBV20-1 and J is TRBJ2-7, with a weak D call TRBD1 (6 bases). Trimming removed 7 bases from V and 1 base from J, with 11 bases in between. Germline V gene lookup returns CDR1 DFQATT and CDR2 SNEGSKA (reference sequence). The CDR3 loop spans 12 amino acids. The DNA of the CDR3 is TGCAGTGTACAGGGTCAATCCTACGAGCAGTACTTC. Translated: CSVQGQSYEQYF.

J is TRBJ2-3 and V is TRBV5-6, with no clear D. The CDR3 has 15 residues. Germline V gene data show CDR1 as SGHDT and CDR2 as YYEEEE. V was cut by 4 bases and J by 4 bases, with 16 bases left in between. In DNA, the CDR3 is TGTGCCAGCAGCCCCCAGGTTGGCCGGCCAGATACGCAGTATTTT. Translation gives CASSPQVGRPDTQYF.

The J gene is TRBJ2-3, the V gene TRBV20-1, with D perhaps matching TRBD2 (6 bases). The CDR3 consists of 11 residues. Trimming shortened V by 6 bases and J by 8 bases, and 12 bases separated the two germline ends. CDR1 DFQATT and CDR2 SNEGSKA come from the germline V gene (reference sequence). The CDR3 region is CSAPGVGTQYF. CDR3 in DNA: TGCAGTGCCCCGGGGGTTGGTACGCAGTATTTT.

This sequence joins TRBV9 and TRBJ2-2; 7 positions match TRBD1. The CDR3 totals 16 residues. After removal of 4 bases from V and 0 bases from J, the junction contained 6 bases not matched to a gene. Germline CDR1 is SGDLS and CDR2 is YYNGEE. CDR3 bases: TGTGCCAGCAGCCCAACCGGGACAGCGAACACCGGGGAGCTGTTTTTT. Its translation: CASSPTGTANTGELFF.

V usage is TRBV7-2 and J usage is TRBJ2-5; the D gene is possibly TRBD2 (5 bases). The CDR3 has 13 amino acids. The germline CDR1 and CDR2 sequences are SGHTA and FQGNSA. With 3 bases removed from V and 5 bases from J, the gap between germline ends came to 10 bases. The CDR3 DNA follows: TGTGCCAGCAGCTTGGGAGAATGGGAGACCCAGTACTTC. Translated, it gives CASSLGEWETQYF.